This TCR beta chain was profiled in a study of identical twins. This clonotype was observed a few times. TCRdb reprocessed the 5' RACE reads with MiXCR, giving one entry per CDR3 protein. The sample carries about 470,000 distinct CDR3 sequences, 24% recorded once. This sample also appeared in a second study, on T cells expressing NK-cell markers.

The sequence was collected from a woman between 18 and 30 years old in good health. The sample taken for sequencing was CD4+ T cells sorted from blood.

Here the CDR3 DNA reads TGCAGTGCTAATGGGCAGGGTAGGTACACTGAAGCTTTCTTT. Amino acid sequence: CSANGQGRYTEAFF. J is TRBJ1-1 and V is TRBV20-1; weak D call: TRBD1 (5 bases). The CDR3 runs 14 residues. Trimming took 4 bases from V and 3 from J, leaving 15 bases between them. Germline V gives CDR1 DFQATT, CDR2 SNEGSKA (reference sequence).